This T cell receptor beta chain was sequenced in a study of T cells after yellow fever vaccination. The sample holds a few counts of this clonotype. The CDR3 consists of 17 residues. Per germline, CDR1 ENHRY and CDR2 SYGVKD. Trimming cost V 2 bases and J 4 bases; bases outside gene matches: 12. TCRdb re-called the 5' RACE reads with MiXCR, one entry per CDR3 protein. In the table there are 100,000 to 150,000 distinct CDR3 sequences, 7.5% to 10% of which are singletons. V usage is TRBV10-3 and J usage is TRBJ2-5; 8 positions agree with TRBD2. Sequences were derived from CD8+ T cells sorted from PBMCs, sampled on the day of the yellow fever booster vaccination. The source is a man between 18 and 29 years old who received the YFV17D yellow fever vaccine. The CDR3 protein is CAISEEASGLSRETQYF. The CDR3 bases are TGTGCCATCAGTGAGGAAGCTAGCGGGTTGTCTCGAGAGACCCAGTACTTC.